This T cell receptor (beta chain) appears in the sequencing data of a study of identical twins. Template switching supplied a universal primer site; unique molecular identifiers were carried on the cDNA. TCRdb reprocessed the 5' RACE reads with MiXCR, giving one entry per CDR3 protein. The profile covers around 510,000 distinct CDR3 sequences, with over 11% appearing a single time and about 0.97% taken by the ten largest. Study observations and caveats: Conclusions were drawn cross-sectionally by statistical analysis, without following the same donors. One should note that invariant MAIT and iNKT cells could partly confound zero-insertion analyses. While abundant cord blood beta clonotypes carried fewer insertions, memory repertoires showed no such pattern.

Germline V gene lookup returns CDR1 MNHEY and CDR2 SVGEGT. CDR3 length: 15 residues. Losses at the gene ends were 5 bases for V and 7 bases for J; bases not matched to a gene: 5. With respect to this clonotype: The antigen is not known.

This same sample was also taken into another study, of yellow fever vaccine responses in identical twins.

This sequence was found in a woman under 30 in good health. The chain links TRBV6-2 or TRBV6-3 to TRBJ2-2; 12 bases match TRBD2. Sequencing was done on a sample of CD4+ T cells sorted from blood. The chain's CDR3 is CASSRLAGVVGELFF. DNA for the CDR3: TGTGCCAGCAGTCGACTAGCGGGAGTGGTCGGGGAGCTGTTTTTT.